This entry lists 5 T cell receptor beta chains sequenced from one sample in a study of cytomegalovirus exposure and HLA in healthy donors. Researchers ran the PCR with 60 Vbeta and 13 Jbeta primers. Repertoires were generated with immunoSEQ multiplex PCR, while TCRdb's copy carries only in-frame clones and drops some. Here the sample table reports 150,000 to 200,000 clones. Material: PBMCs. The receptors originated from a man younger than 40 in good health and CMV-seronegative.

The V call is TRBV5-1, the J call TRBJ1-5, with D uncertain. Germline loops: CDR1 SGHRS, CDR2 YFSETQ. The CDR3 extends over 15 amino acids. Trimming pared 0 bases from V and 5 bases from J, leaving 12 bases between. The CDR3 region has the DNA TGCGCCAGCAGCTTGGCTTCGGGGAGAGATCAGCCCCAGCATTTT. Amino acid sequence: CASSLASGRDQPQHF.

The CDR3 here is CASSKTGGGTYPEQFF. CDR3 nucleotide sequence: TGTGCCAGCAGCAAGACGGGAGGGGGCACCTACCCTGAGCAGTTCTTC. The rearrangement joins TRBV7-2 to TRBJ2-1; weak D call: TRBD2 (8 bases). The V end was cut by 5 bases, the J end by 9 bases, with 23 bases between. Germline V CDR1 and CDR2: SGHTA, FQGNSA. The CDR3 is 16 residues long.

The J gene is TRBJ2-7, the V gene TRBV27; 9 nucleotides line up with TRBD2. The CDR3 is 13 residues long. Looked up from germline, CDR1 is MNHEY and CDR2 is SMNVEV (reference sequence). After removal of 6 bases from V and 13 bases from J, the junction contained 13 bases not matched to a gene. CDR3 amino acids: CASRQIAGASRYF. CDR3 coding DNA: TGTGCCAGCAGACAAATAGCGGGAGCGAGTAGATACTTC.

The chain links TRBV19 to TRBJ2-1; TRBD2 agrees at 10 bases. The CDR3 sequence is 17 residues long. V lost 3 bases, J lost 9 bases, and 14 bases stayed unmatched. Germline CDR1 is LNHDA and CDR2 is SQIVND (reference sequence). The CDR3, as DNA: TGTGCCAGTAGTATTTCGTCGACTAGCGGGTTATCTAGTGAGCAGTTCTTC. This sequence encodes CASSISSTSGLSSEQFF.

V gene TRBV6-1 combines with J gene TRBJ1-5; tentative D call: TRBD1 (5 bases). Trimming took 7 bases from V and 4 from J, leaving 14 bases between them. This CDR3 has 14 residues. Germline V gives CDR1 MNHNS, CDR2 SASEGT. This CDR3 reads CASTPTTANQPQHF. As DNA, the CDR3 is TGTGCCAGCACGCCAACGACAGCTAATCAGCCCCAGCATTTT.